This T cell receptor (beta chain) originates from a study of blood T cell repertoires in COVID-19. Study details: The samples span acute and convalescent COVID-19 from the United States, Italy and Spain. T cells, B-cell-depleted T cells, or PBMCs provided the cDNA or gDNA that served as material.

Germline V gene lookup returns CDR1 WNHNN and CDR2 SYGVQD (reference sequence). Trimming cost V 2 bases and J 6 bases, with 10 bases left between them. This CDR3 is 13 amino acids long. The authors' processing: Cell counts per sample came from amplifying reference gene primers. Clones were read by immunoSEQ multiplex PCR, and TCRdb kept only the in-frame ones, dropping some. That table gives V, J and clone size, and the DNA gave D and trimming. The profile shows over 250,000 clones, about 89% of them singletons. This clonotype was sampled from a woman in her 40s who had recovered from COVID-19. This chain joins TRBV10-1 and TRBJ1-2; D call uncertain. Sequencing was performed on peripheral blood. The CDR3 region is CASSENVRDGYTF. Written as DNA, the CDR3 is TGCGCCAGCAGTGAGAATGTTCGCGATGGCTACACCTTC.